The rows below give T cell receptor beta chains drawn from one sample of a study of early stage breast cancer tumors. The table came from immunoSEQ multiplex PCR; TCRdb's copy has only in-frame clones and leaves some out. This repertoire shows 50,000 to 65,000 clones, 70% to 80% found once; its top ten account for 3% to 3.5%. Sequenced input: blood. The receptors come from a person in their twenties or thirties with breast cancer. The CDR3 runs from the conserved cysteine through the conserved F or W. A D gene is named only where the DNA matches it firmly. Where a row states a size, it is once, few, many or the class of an expanded clone; other rows omit it.

TRBV6-1	TRBD1	TRBJ2-7	-	CASSWPGQGSYEQYF	TGTGCCAGCAGCTGGCCGGGACAGGGATCCTACGAGCAGTACTTC
TRBV29-1	TRBD1	TRBJ2-3	-	CSVGYGTATDTQYF	TGCAGCGTCGGATACGGGACAGCCACAGATACGCAGTATTTT
TRBV15	-	TRBJ2-5	once	CATSRGPGFQETQYF	TGTGCCACCAGCAGAGGCCCGGGATTTCAAGAGACCCAGTACTTC
TRBV19	-	TRBJ2-1	once	CASRERVAYNEQFF	TGTGCCAGTCGAGAGCGGGTAGCCTACAATGAGCAGTTCTTC
TRBV6-1	TRBD2	TRBJ2-5	-	CASSRVSGAGETQYF	TGTGCCAGCAGCAGGGTTAGCGGGGCGGGGGAGACCCAGTACTTC
TRBV5-1	TRBD2	TRBJ2-4	-	CASSPNPGLAGGSKNIQYF	TGCGCCAGCAGCCCTAACCCGGGACTAGCGGGAGGATCCAAAAACATTCAGTACTTC
TRBV5-1	TRBD2	TRBJ2-3	-	CASSVTSGATDTQYF	TGCGCCAGCAGTGTGACTAGCGGCGCCACAGATACGCAGTATTTT
TRBV7-9	-	TRBJ2-4	few	CASSPIFVAKNIQYF	TGTGCCAGCAGCCCTATTTTTGTGGCCAAAAACATTCAGTACTTC
TRBV5-1	TRBD1	TRBJ2-7	-	CASSLPQGVEAYEQYF	TGCGCCAGCAGCCTCCCACAGGGGGTCGAGGCCTACGAGCAGTACTTC
TRBV4-3	-	TRBJ2-6	-	CASSQEGGSGANVLTF	TGCGCCAGCAGCCAAGAGGGGGGCTCTGGGGCCAACGTCCTGACTTTC
TRBV9	-	TRBJ2-7	-	CASSVGHLGVASYEQYF	TGTGCCAGCAGCGTAGGACACCTAGGGGTTGCCTCCTACGAGCAGTACTTC
TRBV6-6	-	TRBJ1-2	once	CASTHPGFGRGYTF	TGTGCCAGCACTCACCCCGGATTTGGTAGGGGCTACACCTTC
TRBV6-5	-	TRBJ2-7	-	CASSYSGAGSLEQYF	TGTGCCAGCAGTTACTCGGGAGCTGGGTCGCTCGAGCAGTACTTC
TRBV29-1	-	TRBJ1-5	few	CSATLPGGGGQPQHF	TGCAGCGCCACTCTACCCGGGGGCGGAGGTCAGCCCCAGCATTTT
TRBV7-9	-	TRBJ2-7	-	CASSPPLDVSYEQYF	TGTGCCAGCAGCCCCCCACTGGACGTTTCCTACGAGCAGTACTTC
TRBV4-1	TRBD2	TRBJ2-1	-	CASSPYPGKASGGTYNEQFF	TGCGCCAGCAGCCCTTACCCGGGGAAGGCTAGCGGGGGCACCTACAATGAGCAGTTCTTC
TRBV10-1	-	TRBJ2-1	few	CASSESPELDEQFF	TGCGCCAGCAGTGAGTCACCCGAGTTGGATGAGCAGTTCTTC
TRBV5-1	TRBD2	TRBJ2-5	-	CASSPSGRARETQYF	TGCGCCAGCAGTCCTAGCGGGAGGGCCAGAGAGACCCAGTACTTC
TRBV28	-	TRBJ1-3	-	CASSFSIFVGTIYF	TGTGCCAGCAGTTTCTCGATTTTCGTAGGCACCATATATTTT
TRBV30	TRBD1	TRBJ1-5	once	CAWSKTGDRAAHQPQHF	TGTGCCTGGAGTAAGACCGGGGACAGGGCAGCTCATCAGCCCCAGCATTTT
TRBV7-2	TRBD2	TRBJ2-7	few	CASTEGLAGAGYEQYF	TGTGCCAGCACCGAGGGTCTAGCGGGAGCCGGCTACGAGCAGTACTTC
TRBV18	TRBD1	TRBJ2-7	-	CASSAGTASYEQYF	TGTGCCAGCTCCGCCGGGACAGCATCCTACGAGCAGTACTTC
TRBV10-1	TRBD1	TRBJ2-7	-	CASSEWQGAGEQYF	TGCGCCAGCAGTGAGTGGCAGGGGGCGGGCGAGCAGTACTTC
TRBV7-3	-	TRBJ2-1	-	CASSLTGSPPDNEQFF	TGTGCCAGCAGCTTAACCGGCTCGCCCCCGGACAATGAGCAGTTCTTC
TRBV4-1	-	TRBJ2-7	-	CASSQDDSGVGVEQYF	TGCGCCAGCAGCCAAGACGATTCGGGAGTAGGGGTCGAGCAGTACTTC
TRBV2	-	TRBJ2-7	-	CASSEAVYAYF	TGTGCCAGCAGTGAAGCGGTCTACGCTTACTTC
TRBV4-2	-	TRBJ2-1	-	CASSQDKRQGGWSEQFF	TGTGCCAGCAGCCAAGATAAGCGGCAGGGTGGTTGGAGTGAGCAGTTCTTC
TRBV5-8	-	TRBJ1-2	-	CASGPGQGKNYGYTF	TGTGCCAGCGGACCGGGGCAAGGGAAGAACTATGGCTACACCTTC
TRBV12-5	-	TRBJ2-5	once	CASGLVLSGDEKTQYF	TGTGCTAGTGGTTTGGTATTATCAGGGGATGAAAAGACCCAGTACTTC
TRBV5-1	-	TRBJ2-5	once	CASSLADLGEQYF	TGCGCCAGCAGCTTGGCCGACTTGGGGGAGCAGTACTTC
TRBV5-1	TRBD1	TRBJ2-1	-	CASSRGVRDSFYNEQFF	TGCGCCAGCAGCCGGGGCGTCCGGGACAGCTTCTACAATGAGCAGTTCTTC
TRBV5-4	TRBD2	TRBJ2-7	-	CASSVGVSGNGYEQYF	TGTGCCAGCAGCGTGGGGGTTAGCGGGAATGGATACGAGCAGTACTTC
TRBV29-1	-	TRBJ2-3	-	CSVNPGGDTQYF	TGCAGCGTGAACCCAGGAGGAGATACGCAGTATTTT
TRBV5-1	TRBD2	TRBJ2-1	once	CASTLQVGTSGKNEQFF	TGCGCCAGCACCCTTCAAGTGGGGACTAGCGGGAAAAATGAGCAGTTCTTC
TRBV6-6	-	TRBJ2-5	-	CASSYRGEKGETQYF	TGTGCCAGCAGTTACAGAGGGGAGAAGGGAGAGACCCAGTACTTC
TRBV9	TRBD2	TRBJ2-7	-	CASSGTSGSLYEQYF	TGTGCCAGCAGCGGTACTAGCGGGAGCCTTTACGAGCAGTACTTC
TRBV9	TRBD2	TRBJ2-7	-	CASSPGGGAAPYEQYF	TGTGCCAGCAGCCCGGGGGGGGGCGCAGCACCCTACGAGCAGTACTTC
TRBV12-5	-	TRBJ2-7	-	CASGFGQPADSYEQYF	TGTGCTAGTGGGTTCGGACAGCCGGCCGACTCCTACGAGCAGTACTTC
TRBV27	-	TRBJ1-4	-	CASSRAGRGEKLFF	TGTGCCAGCAGTCGGGCCGGAAGGGGAGAAAAACTGTTTTTT
TRBV10-3	-	TRBJ1-1	once	CASNSEFRRAEAFF	TGTGCCAGCAACTCTGAATTTCGGAGGGCTGAAGCTTTCTTT
TRBV28	-	TRBJ2-7	-	CASSFPTGFSSYEQYF	TGTGCCAGCAGTTTTCCCACCGGGTTTAGCTCCTACGAGCAGTACTTC
TRBV4-1	-	TRBJ1-1	few	CASSSGVNTEAFF	TGCGCCAGCAGCTCGGGGGTGAACACTGAAGCTTTCTTT
TRBV11-2	-	TRBJ1-1	-	CASSLVGSTTEAFF	TGTGCCAGCAGCTTAGTAGGGTCGACCACTGAAGCTTTCTTT
TRBV10-3	-	TRBJ1-1	few	CATLRGGNTEAFF	TGTGCCACACTTCGGGGGGGGAACACTGAAGCTTTCTTT
TRBV5-8	-	TRBJ1-1	-	CASSLRRVGVNTEAFF	TGTGCCAGCAGCTTGAGAAGGGTGGGGGTGAACACTGAAGCTTTCTTT
TRBV14	TRBD1	TRBJ2-7	-	CASSQGLWGTAEQYF	TGTGCCAGCAGCCAAGGCCTTTGGGGGACAGCCGAGCAGTACTTC
TRBV7-9	-	TRBJ1-2	-	CASTASGGAEGYTF	TGTGCCAGCACAGCTTCTGGGGGGGCGGAAGGCTACACCTTC
TRBV5-1	-	TRBJ2-7	few	CASSHPTSYEQYF	TGCGCCAGCAGCCACCCGACTAGTTACGAGCAGTACTTC
TRBV19	TRBD1	TRBJ1-1	-	CASSETRDSPGAFF	TGTGCCAGTAGTGAAACCCGGGACAGCCCAGGGGCTTTCTTT
TRBV5-1	TRBD2	TRBJ2-7	-	CASSLGPWGGEVPYEQYF	TGCGCCAGCAGCTTGGGTCCCTGGGGGGGAGAGGTCCCCTACGAGCAGTACTTC
TRBV5-1	-	TRBJ1-5	-	CASSSGIGNQPQHF	TGCGCCAGCAGCTCAGGGATTGGCAATCAGCCCCAGCATTTT
TRBV13	-	TRBJ2-5	-	CASSATGTETQYF	TGTGCCAGCAGCGCCACAGGGACGGAGACCCAGTACTTC
TRBV18	-	TRBJ2-7	once	CASSPQTNSYEQYF	TGTGCCAGCTCACCACAGACAAACTCCTACGAGCAGTACTTC
TRBV27	-	TRBJ1-4	-	CASSLMGPGEKLFF	TGTGCCAGCAGTTTAATGGGCCCCGGGGAAAAACTGTTTTTT
TRBV4-1	-	TRBJ1-4	-	CASSRYRVGTTNEKLFF	TGCGCCAGCAGCCGGTACCGGGTTGGGACCACTAATGAAAAACTGTTTTTT
TRBV5-4	TRBD1	TRBJ2-5	-	CASSQQGAEETQYF	TGTGCCAGCTCACAACAGGGGGCCGAGGAGACCCAGTACTTC
TRBV29-1	-	TRBJ1-1	few	CSVENSQNTEAFF	TGCAGCGTTGAGAACAGCCAGAACACTGAAGCTTTCTTT
TRBV7-9	TRBD2	TRBJ2-5	-	CASSPLAGDQETQYF	TGTGCCAGCAGCCCACTAGCGGGAGACCAAGAGACCCAGTACTTC
TRBV18	TRBD2	TRBJ2-3	-	CASSPPSASGISDTQYF	TGTGCCAGCTCACCACCATCCGCTAGCGGGATCTCAGATACGCAGTATTTT